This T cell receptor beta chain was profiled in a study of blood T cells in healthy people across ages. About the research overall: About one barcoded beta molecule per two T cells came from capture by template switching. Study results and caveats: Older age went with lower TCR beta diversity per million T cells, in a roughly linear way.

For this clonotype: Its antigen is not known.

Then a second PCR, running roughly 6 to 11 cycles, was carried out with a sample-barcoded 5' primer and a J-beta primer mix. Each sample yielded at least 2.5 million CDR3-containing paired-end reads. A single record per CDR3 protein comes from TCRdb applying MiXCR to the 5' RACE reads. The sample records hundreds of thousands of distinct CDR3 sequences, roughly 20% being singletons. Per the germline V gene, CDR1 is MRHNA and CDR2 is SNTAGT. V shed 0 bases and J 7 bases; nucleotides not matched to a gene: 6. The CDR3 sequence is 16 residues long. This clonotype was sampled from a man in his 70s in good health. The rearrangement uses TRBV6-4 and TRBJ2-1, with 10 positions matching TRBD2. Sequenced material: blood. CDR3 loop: CASSDSSGRAFNEQFF. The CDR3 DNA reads TGTGCCAGCAGTGACTCGAGCGGGAGGGCCTTTAATGAGCAGTTCTTC.